The sequence of this TCR beta chain was determined in a study of blood T cell repertoires in COVID-19. Overall study context: Collection of acute and convalescent COVID-19 samples took place in the United States, Italy and Spain.

Clones were read by immunoSEQ multiplex PCR, and TCRdb kept only the in-frame ones, dropping some. The sample has approximately 220,000 clones, 86% seen once; the top ten hold about 4.1%. Participants were aged roughly 18 to 89 years, lived in under 25 US areas, and enrolled virtually. CDR3 length: 14 residues. Germline assignment: CDR1 SGDLS and CDR2 YYNGEE. Trimming stripped 0 bases from V and 3 bases from J, with 10 bases between. The origin of this receptor is a woman between 40 and 50 years old with acute COVID-19. This chain uses TRBV9 with TRBJ2-7; D call uncertain. Specimen: PBMCs or T cells enriched from blood (not recorded which). The CDR3 nucleotides read TGTGCCAGCAGCGTAGGCGGTAGCAACTACGAGCAGTACTTC. The encoded protein is CASSVGGSNYEQYF. Supplemented by reference TRBV9 and TRBJ2-7, the full variable domain reads DSGVTQTPKHLITATGQRVTLRCSPRSGDLSVYWYQQSLDQGLQFLIQYYNGEERAKGNILERFSAQQFPDLHSELNLSSLELGDSALYFCASSVGGSNYEQYFGPGTRLTVT.